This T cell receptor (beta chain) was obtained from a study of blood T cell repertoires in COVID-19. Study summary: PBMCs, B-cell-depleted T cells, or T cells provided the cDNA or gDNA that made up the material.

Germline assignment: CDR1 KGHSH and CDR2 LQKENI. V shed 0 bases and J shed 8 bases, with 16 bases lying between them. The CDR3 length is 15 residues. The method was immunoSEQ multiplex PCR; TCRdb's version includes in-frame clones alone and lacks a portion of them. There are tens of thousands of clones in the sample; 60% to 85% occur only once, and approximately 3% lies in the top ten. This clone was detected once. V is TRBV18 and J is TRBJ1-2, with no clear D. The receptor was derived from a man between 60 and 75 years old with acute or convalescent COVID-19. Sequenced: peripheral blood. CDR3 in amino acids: CASSPPEGPRGGYTF. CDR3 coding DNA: TGTGCCAGCTCACCACCGGAGGGCCCCAGAGGGGGCTACACCTTC. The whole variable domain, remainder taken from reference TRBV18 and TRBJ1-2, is NAGVMQNPRHLVRRRGQEARLRCSPMKGHSHVYWYRQLPEEGLKFMVYLQKENIIDESGMPKERFSAEFPKEGPSILRIQQVVRGDSAAYFCASSPPEGPRGGYTFGSGTRLTVV.